This T cell receptor (beta chain) was documented in a study of shared T cell receptors in the human thymus. Data came from immunoSEQ multiplex PCR; TCRdb stores just in-frame clones and leaves some out. The sample lists 500,000 to 550,000 clones, about four fifths seen once, with about 0.012% in the top ten. Germline V CDR1 and CDR2: LNHDA, SQIVND (reference sequence). Trimming removed 10 bases from V and 7 bases from J, with 22 bases in between. The CDR3 is 14 residues long. In this sample, this clone turned up once. The same sample was also studied in work on human thymus T cells.

V usage is TRBV19 and J usage is TRBJ1-1; perhaps TRBD1 as D (5 bases). The TCR sequence derives from a boy younger than two with a congenital heart defect. Sequenced: thymocytes. The chain's CDR3 is CATTHPVGRGEAFF. The CDR3 DNA is TGTGCCACCACCCACCCGGTCGGGAGGGGTGAAGCTTTCTTT.